This T cell receptor (beta chain) was profiled in a study of cytotoxic CD8 clonotypes in ibrutinib-treated CLL. Study findings and constraints: There were differences in sampling times between sustained-remission and progressing patients.

Generated by immunoSEQ multiplex PCR, the TCRdb table keeps only in-frame clones and is missing some. The profile shows approximately 300,000 clones, around four fifths of them singletons. This clone occurred a few times. As yet, its antigen is unknown. CDR1 MDHEN and CDR2 SYDVKM come from the germline V gene. The CDR3 runs to 15 residues. V lost 5 bases and J lost 3; bases outside the gene matches: 5. The chain uses TRBV28 and TRBJ2-7, with TRBD2 identical over 12 bases. The sequence was collected from a human donor with chronic lymphocytic leukemia. Specimen: PBMCs, collected before ibrutinib treatment. The CDR3 region has the DNA TGTGCCAGCAGTCTGGGACTAGCGGGCCACTACGAGCAGTACTTC. Translated, it gives CASSLGLAGHYEQYF.